The following is a T cell receptor beta chain sequence with its context. What it binds is not known. TCRdb keeps only in-frame clones here, not all; method: immunoSEQ multiplex PCR. Of about 280,000 clones listed, about 89% were seen once; the top ten hold around 3%. Treatment indicated: around 19 received Ad26.COV2.S at low or high dose, single or two shots; several received placebo; per-sample allocation not given. Collection of the samples took place on day 63 after the first injection of vaccine or placebo. A Boston adult aged 18-55 years was the donor. Germline loops: CDR1 SGHRS, CDR2 YFSETQ. This CDR3 has 14 amino acids. V was clipped by 0 bases and J by 2 bases, with 8 bases between them. These data are taken from a study of Ad26.COV2.S vaccination and SARS-CoV-2 variants. Study-wide context: Intramuscularly, Ad26.COV2.S was given either once or twice, 56 days apart. Study-wide results and limits: Breadth, reportedly substantial, characterized the spike-specific CD8+ and CD4+ T cell responses after vaccination. Placebo recipients had lower spike-specific TCR breadth than vaccine recipients.

V and J are TRBV5-1 and TRBJ2-5; D gene uncertain. This receptor was taken from a person aged 18-65 years who received the Ad26.COV2.S COVID-19 vaccine or a placebo. The sample was peripheral blood, taken in a trial of Ad26.COV2.S vaccine versus placebo. CDR3 residues: CASSLVRAQETQYF. The CDR3 DNA reads as TGCGCCAGCAGCTTGGTTAGGGCTCAAGAGACCCAGTACTTC.